This T cell receptor beta chain was sequenced during a study of cytomegalovirus exposure and HLA in healthy donors. General study results and limits: The classifier was said to identify cytomegalovirus status with high specificity and sensitivity. V- and J-gene trimming of TCR beta was linked (in a later analysis) to a missense DCLRE1C variant.

About this clone itself: The antigen is not known.

Primers for the PCR totalled 60 Vbeta and 13 Jbeta. Generated by immunoSEQ multiplex PCR, the TCRdb table keeps only in-frame clones and is missing some. Here the sample spans tens of thousands of clones, about four fifths being singletons. Trimming cost V 1 base and J 7 bases; bases outside gene matches: 5. This CDR3 contains 16 residues. Germline values: CDR1 MDHEN, CDR2 SYDVKM. The sequence came from a man aged 18 to 30 in good health and CMV-seronegative. The sample was PBMCs. The chain combines TRBV28 with TRBJ1-5, with TRBD1 matching over 12 bases. This CDR3 is CASSLSGQGAGQPQHF. The CDR3 DNA reads as TGTGCCAGCAGTTTATCGGGACAGGGGGCAGGACAGCCCCAGCATTTT.